This T cell receptor (beta chain) was captured by sequencing in a study of shared clonotypes between healthy human individuals. TCRdb's copy holds only in-frame clones and misses some; the assay was immunoSEQ multiplex PCR. In the table there are approximately 470,000 clones, approximately 78% of which are singletons. There are 13 residues in the CDR3. The germline V gene encodes CDR1 MNHNY and CDR2 SVGAGI (reference sequence). The V end lost 8 bases, the J end lost 0 bases, and 11 bases lay between the germline ends. The V and J genes are TRBV6-6 and TRBJ2-7; D might be TRBD1 (5 bases). The sequencing input was PBMCs. The sequence was collected from a woman between 40 and 55 years old in good health. Some clones in this sample may be carry-over from other donors' samples. The CDR3 sequence: CASGRVPSYEQYF. In nucleotides, the CDR3 is TGTGCCAGCGGCAGGGTGCCCTCCTACGAGCAGTACTTC.